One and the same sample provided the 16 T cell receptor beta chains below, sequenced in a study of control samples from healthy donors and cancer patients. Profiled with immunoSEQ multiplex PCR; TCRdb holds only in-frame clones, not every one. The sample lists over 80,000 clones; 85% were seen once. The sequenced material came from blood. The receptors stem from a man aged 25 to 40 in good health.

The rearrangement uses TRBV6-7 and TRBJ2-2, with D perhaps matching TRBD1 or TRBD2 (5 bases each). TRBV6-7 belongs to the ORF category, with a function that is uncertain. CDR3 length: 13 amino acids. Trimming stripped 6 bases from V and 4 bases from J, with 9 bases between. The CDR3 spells CASRPRGTGELFF. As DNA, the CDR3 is TGTGCCAGCAGGCCGAGGGGCACCGGGGAGCTGTTTTTT.

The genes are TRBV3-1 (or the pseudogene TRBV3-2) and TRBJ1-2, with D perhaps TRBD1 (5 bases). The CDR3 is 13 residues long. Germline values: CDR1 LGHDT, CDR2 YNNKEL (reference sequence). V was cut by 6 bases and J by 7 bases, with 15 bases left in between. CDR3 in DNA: TGTGCCAGCAGGCGAGTCGGGGACGGTGGCTACACCTTC. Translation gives CASRRVGDGGYTF.

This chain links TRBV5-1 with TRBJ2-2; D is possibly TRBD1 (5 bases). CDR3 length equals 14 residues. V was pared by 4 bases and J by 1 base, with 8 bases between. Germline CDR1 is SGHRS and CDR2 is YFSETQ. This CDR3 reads CASSPGLNTGELFF. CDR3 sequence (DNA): TGCGCCAGCAGCCCAGGGTTGAACACCGGGGAGCTGTTTTTT.

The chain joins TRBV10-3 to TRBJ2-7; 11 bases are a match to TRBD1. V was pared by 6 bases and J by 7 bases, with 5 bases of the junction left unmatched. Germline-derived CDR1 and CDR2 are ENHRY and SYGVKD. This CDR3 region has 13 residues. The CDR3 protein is CAISPDRGHEQYF. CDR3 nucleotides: TGTGCCATCAGCCCGGACAGGGGGCATGAGCAGTACTTC.

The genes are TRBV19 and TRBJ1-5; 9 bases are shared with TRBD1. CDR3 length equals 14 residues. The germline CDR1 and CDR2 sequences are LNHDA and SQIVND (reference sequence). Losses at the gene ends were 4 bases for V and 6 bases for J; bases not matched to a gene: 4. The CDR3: CASSTTGGSQPQHF. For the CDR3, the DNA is TGTGCCAGTAGTACTACAGGGGGCAGTCAGCCCCAGCATTTT.

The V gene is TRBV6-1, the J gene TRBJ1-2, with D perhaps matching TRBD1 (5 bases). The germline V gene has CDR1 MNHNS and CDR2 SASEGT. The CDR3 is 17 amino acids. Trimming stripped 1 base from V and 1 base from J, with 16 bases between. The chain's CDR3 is CASSEGTGRIYNYGYTF. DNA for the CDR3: TGTGCCAGCAGTGAAGGAACAGGCAGAATCTATAACTATGGCTACACCTTC.

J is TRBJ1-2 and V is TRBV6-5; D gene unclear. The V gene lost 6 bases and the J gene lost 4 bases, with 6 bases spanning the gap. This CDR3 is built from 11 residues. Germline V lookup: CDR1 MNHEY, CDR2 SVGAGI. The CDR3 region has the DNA TGTGCCAGCAGCAACAGCTATGGCTACACCTTC. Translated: CASSNSYGYTF.

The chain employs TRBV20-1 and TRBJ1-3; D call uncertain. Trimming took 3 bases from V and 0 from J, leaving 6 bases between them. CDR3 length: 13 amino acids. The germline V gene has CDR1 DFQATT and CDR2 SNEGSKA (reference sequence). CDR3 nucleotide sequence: TGCAGTGCTAGTAAAGACTCTGGAAACACCATATATTTT. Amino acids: CSASKDSGNTIYF.

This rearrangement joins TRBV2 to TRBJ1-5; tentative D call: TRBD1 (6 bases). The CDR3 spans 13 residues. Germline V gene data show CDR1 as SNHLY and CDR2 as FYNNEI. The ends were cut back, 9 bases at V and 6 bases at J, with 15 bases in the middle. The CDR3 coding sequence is TGTGCCAGTGGGGGGCAGGGCGGTCAGCCCCAGCATTTT. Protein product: CASGGQGGQPQHF.

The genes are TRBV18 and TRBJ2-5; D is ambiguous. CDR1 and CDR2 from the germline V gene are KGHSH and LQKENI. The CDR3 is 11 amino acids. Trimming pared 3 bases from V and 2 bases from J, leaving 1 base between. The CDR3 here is CASSPQETQYF. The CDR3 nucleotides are TGTGCCAGCTCACCTCAAGAGACCCAGTACTTC.

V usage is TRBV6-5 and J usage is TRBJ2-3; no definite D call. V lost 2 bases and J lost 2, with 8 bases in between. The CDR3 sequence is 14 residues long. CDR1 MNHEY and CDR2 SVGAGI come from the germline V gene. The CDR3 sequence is CASSYKVITDTQYF. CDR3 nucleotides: TGTGCCAGCAGTTACAAAGTGATCACAGATACGCAGTATTTT.

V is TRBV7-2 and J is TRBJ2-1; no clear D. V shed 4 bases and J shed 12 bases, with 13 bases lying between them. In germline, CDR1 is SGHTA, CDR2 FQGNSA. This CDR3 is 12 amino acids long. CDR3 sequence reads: CASSSALIGQFF. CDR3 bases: TGTGCCAGCAGCTCCGCCCTTATTGGGCAGTTCTTC.

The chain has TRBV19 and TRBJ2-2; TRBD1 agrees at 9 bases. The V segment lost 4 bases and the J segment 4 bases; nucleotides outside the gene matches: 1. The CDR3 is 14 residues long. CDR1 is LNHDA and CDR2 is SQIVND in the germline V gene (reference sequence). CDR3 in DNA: TGTGCCAGTAGTACACAGGGGGCCACCGGGGAGCTGTTTTTT. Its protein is CASSTQGATGELFF.

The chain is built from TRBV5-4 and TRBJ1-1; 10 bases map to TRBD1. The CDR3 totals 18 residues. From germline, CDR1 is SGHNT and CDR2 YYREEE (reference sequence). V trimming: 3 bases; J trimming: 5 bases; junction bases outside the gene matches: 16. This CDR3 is CASSSKRETGGYGTEAFF. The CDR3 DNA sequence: TGTGCCAGCAGCTCAAAGCGTGAGACAGGGGGCTACGGAACTGAAGCTTTCTTT. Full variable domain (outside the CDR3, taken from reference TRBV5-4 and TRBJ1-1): ETGVTQSPTHLIKTRGQQVTLRCSSQSGHNTVSWYQQALGQGPQFIFQYYREEENGRGNFPPRFSGLQFPNYSSELNVNALELDDSALYLCASSSKRETGGYGTEAFFGQGTRLTVV.

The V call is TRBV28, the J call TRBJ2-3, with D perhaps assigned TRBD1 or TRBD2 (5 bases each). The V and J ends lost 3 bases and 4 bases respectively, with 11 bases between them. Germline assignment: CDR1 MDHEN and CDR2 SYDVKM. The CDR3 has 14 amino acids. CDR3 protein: CASSFRGAPDTQYF. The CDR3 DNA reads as TGTGCCAGCAGTTTTCGGGGCGCGCCAGATACGCAGTATTTT.

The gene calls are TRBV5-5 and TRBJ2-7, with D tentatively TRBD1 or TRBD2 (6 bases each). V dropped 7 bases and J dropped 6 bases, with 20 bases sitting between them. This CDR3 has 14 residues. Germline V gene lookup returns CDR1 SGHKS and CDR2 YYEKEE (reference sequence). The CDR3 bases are TGTGCCAGCGGGCTCGAGGGGGTGGGAGGCGAGCAGTACTTC. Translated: CASGLEGVGGEQYF. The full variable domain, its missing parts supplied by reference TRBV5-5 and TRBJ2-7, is DAGVTQSPTHLIKTRGQQVTLRCSPISGHKSVSWYQQVLGQGPQFIFQYYEKEERGRGNFPDRFSARQFPNYSSELNVNALLLGDSALYLCASGLEGVGGEQYFGPGTRLTVT.